This TCR beta chain was recovered during a study of PD-1 blockade in mismatch repair-deficient tumors. Across the study: Patients had about 13 mismatch repair-deficient cancer types and were previously treated and progressing.

Mismatch repair deficiency was confirmed in all patients, by PCR or immunohistochemistry. Three pembrolizumab responders had their TCRs sequenced. The germline gives CDR1 MGHDK, CDR2 SYGVNS. The CDR3 extends over 14 amino acids. The V gene end was trimmed by 6 bases and the J gene end by 8 bases; junction bases not matched to a gene: 8. Libraries were prepared by immunoSEQ multiplex PCR; TCRdb keeps only in-frame clonotypes and omits some of them. Altogether some 49,000 clones are present, over 60% being singletons, with the ten largest covering more than 3%. Broader study findings: Tumor-resident clones, often absent from pretreatment blood, expanded after pembrolizumab and then contracted.

On this clone itself: No antigen is known for it.

The rearrangement links TRBV25-1 to TRBJ1-4; 8 bases agree with TRBD1. This sample comprised PBMCs, obtained before pembrolizumab treatment. This TCR was sampled from an adult with mismatch repair-deficient cancer. DNA of the CDR3: TGTGCCAGCAGCAGGGGGCCGGAGACGGAAAAACTGTTTTTT. It codes for CASSRGPETEKLFF.